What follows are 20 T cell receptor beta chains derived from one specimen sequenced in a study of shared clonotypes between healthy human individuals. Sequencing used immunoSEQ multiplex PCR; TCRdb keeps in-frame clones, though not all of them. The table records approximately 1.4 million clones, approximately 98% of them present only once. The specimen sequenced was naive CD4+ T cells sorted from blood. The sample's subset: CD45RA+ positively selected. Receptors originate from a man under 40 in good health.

CDR3 loop: CASSERTSGSGETQYF. The CDR3 nucleotides read TGTGCCAGCAGTGAAAGGACTAGCGGGAGCGGGGAGACCCAGTACTTC. The chain couples TRBV2 to TRBJ2-5, with 13 positions matching TRBD2. Germline CDR1 is SNHLY and CDR2 is FYNNEI. Trimming took 2 bases from V and 5 from J; bases not matched to a gene: 5. The CDR3 totals 16 residues.

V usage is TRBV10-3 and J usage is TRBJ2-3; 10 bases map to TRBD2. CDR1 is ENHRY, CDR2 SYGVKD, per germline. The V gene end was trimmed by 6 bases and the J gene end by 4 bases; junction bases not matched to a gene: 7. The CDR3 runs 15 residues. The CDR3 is CAISGTSVGADTQYF. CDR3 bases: TGTGCCATCAGCGGGACTAGCGTGGGGGCAGATACGCAGTATTTT.

The CDR3 DNA is TGTGCCAGCAGTGCCCGAGGGACTAGCGGGACCCCCTACGAGCAGTACTTC. This encodes CASSARGTSGTPYEQYF. The chain has TRBV6-1 and TRBJ2-7; 13 positions agree with TRBD2. This CDR3 spans 17 amino acids. Germline trimming cut 4 bases from V and 2 bases from J; bases unmatched to any gene: 8. CDR1 and CDR2 (germline): MNHNS, SASEGT.

CDR3 loop: CASLPGLSYEQYF. The CDR3 bases are TGTGCCAGTCTACCGGGACTCAGCTACGAGCAGTACTTC. The chain recombines TRBV7-8 with TRBJ2-7, with a possible D match to TRBD2 (6 bases). The CDR3 runs to 13 residues. Germline V gene data show CDR1 as SGHVS and CDR2 as FQNEAQ. V was clipped by 9 bases and J by 3 bases, with 15 bases between them.

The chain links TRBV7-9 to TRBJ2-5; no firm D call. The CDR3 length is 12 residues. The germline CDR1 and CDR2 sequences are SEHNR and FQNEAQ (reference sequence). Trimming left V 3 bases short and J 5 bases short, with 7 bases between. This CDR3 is CASSFIGETQYF. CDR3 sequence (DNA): TGTGCCAGCAGCTTTATCGGGGAGACCCAGTACTTC.

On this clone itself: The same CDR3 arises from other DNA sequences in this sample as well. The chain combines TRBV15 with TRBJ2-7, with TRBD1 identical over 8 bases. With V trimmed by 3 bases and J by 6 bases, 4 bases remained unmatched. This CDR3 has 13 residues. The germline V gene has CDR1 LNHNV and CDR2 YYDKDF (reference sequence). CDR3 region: CATSRDRVSEQYF. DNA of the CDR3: TGTGCCACCAGCAGGGACAGGGTATCCGAGCAGTACTTC. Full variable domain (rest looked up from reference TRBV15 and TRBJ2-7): DAMVIQNPRYQVTQFGKPVTLSCSQTLNHNVMYWYQQKSSQAPKLLFHYYDKDFNNEADTPDNFQSRRPNTSFCFLDIRSPGLGDTAMYLCATSRDRVSEQYFGPGTRLTVT.

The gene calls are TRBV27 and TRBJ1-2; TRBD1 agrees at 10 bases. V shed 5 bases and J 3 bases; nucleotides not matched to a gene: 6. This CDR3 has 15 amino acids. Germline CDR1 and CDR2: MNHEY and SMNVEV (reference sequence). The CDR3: CASSLGQGKDYGYTF. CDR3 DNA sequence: TGTGCCAGCAGTCTGGGACAGGGGAAGGACTATGGCTACACCTTC.

The CDR3 sequence: CASSTNRVADTQYF. CDR3 in DNA: TGCGCCAGCAGTACGAACAGGGTTGCAGATACGCAGTATTTT. The chain couples TRBV10-1 to TRBJ2-3; the D gene is possibly TRBD1 (6 bases). V was trimmed by 5 bases and J by 4 bases, leaving 13 bases between them. Germline V gene data show CDR1 as WNHNN and CDR2 as SYGVQD (reference sequence). The CDR3 spans 14 residues.

The CDR3 here is CASSPRLAGVPGELFF. The CDR3, as DNA: TGTGCCAGCAGCCCTAGACTAGCGGGAGTCCCCGGGGAGCTGTTTTTT. J is TRBJ2-2 and V is TRBV14; 12 bases are a match to TRBD2. V was clipped by 4 bases and J by 6 bases; unmatched bases: 6. CDR1 and CDR2 from the germline V gene are SGHDN and FVKESK. The CDR3 totals 16 residues.

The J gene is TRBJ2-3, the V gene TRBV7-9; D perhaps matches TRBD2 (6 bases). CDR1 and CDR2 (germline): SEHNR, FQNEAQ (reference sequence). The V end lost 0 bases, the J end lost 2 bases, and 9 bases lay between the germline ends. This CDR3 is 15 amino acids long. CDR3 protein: CASSLAGRDTDTQYF. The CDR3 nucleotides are TGTGCCAGCAGCTTAGCTGGGCGGGACACAGATACGCAGTATTTT.

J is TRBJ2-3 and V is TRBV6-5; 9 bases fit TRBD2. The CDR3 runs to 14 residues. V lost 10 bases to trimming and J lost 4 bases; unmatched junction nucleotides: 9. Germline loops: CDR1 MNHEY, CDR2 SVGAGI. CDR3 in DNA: TGTGCCACCTCTATAGCGGGAGCGGCAGATACGCAGTATTTT. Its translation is CATSIAGAADTQYF.

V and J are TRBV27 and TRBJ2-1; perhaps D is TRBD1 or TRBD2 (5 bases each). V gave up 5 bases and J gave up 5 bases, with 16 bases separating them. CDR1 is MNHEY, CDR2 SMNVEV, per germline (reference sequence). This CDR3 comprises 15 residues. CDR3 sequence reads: CASSHRDGMNNEQFF. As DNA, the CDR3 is TGTGCCAGCAGTCACCGGGACGGGATGAACAATGAGCAGTTCTTC.

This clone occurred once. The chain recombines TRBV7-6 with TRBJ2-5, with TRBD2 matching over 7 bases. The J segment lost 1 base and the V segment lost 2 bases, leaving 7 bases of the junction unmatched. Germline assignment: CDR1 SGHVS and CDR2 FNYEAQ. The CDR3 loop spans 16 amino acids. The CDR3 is CASSLTTGRTQETQYF. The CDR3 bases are TGTGCCAGCAGCTTAACTACCGGGAGGACCCAAGAGACCCAGTACTTC.

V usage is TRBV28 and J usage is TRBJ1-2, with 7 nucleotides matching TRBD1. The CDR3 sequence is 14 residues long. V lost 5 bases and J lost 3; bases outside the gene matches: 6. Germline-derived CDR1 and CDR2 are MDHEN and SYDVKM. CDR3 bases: TGTGCCAGCAGTCCCGCTGGGACAGACTATGGCTACACCTTC. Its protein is CASSPAGTDYGYTF.

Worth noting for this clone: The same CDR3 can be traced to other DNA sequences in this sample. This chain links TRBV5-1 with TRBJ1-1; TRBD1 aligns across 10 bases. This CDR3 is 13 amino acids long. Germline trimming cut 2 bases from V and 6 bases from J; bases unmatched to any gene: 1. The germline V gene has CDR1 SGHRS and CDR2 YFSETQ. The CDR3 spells CASSLGQGAEAFF. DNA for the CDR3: TGCGCCAGCAGCTTAGGACAGGGGGCTGAAGCTTTCTTT.

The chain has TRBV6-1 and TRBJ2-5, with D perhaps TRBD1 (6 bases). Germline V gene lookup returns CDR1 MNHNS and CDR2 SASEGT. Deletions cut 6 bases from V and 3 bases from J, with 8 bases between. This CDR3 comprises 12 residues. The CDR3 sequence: CASSRTEETQYF. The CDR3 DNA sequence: TGTGCCAGCAGCAGGACAGAAGAGACCCAGTACTTC.

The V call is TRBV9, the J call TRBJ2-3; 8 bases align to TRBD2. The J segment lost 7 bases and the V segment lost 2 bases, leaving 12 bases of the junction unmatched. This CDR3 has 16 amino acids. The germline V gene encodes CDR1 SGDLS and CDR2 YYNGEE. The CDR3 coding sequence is TGTGCCAGCAGCGTCTACGGGAGGGGGTCTGGGTATACGCAGTATTTT. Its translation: CASSVYGRGSGYTQYF.

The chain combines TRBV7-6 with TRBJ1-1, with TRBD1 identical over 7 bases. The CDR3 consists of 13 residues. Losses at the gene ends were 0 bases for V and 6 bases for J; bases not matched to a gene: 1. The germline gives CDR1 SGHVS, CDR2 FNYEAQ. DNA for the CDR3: TGTGCCAGCAGCTTAGCCACAGGGGCTGAAGCTTTCTTT. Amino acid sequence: CASSLATGAEAFF. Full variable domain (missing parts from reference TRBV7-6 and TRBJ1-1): GAGVSQSPRYKVTKRGQDVALRCDPISGHVSLYWYRQALGQGPEFLTYFNYEAQQDKSGLPNDRFSAERPEGSISTLTIQRTEQRDSAMYRCASSLATGAEAFFGQGTRLTVV.

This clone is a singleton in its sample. The CDR3 spells CASSQGTAYEQYF. The CDR3 DNA reads as TGTGCCAGCAGCCAGGGGACTGCCTACGAGCAGTACTTC. The chain links TRBV6-5 to TRBJ2-7; possibly TRBD1 or TRBD2 for D (6 bases each). Germline CDR1 and CDR2: MNHEY and SVGAGI. V lost 6 bases and J 2 bases, leaving 11 bases between the germline ends. CDR3 size: 13 residues.

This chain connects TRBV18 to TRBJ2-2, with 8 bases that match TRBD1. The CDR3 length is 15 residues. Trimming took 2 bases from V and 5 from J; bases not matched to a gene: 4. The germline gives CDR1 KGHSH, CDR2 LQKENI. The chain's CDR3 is CASSPKNRGTGELFF. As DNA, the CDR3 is TGTGCCAGCTCACCAAAGAACAGGGGGACCGGGGAGCTGTTTTTT.